This entry lists 24 T cell receptor beta chains sequenced from one sample in a study of CD8 T cells in Susac syndrome. RNA in amounts of about 0.5 to 1 ug was reverse transcribed with random hexamers. MiXCR, run by TCRdb on the immunoSEQ multiplex PCR reads, gives a single entry per CDR3 protein. The data hold a few hundred thousand distinct CDR3 sequences, with more than 70% observed a single time. The sequencing input was CD8+ T cells from PBMCs. The receptors shown here come from a human donor with multiple sclerosis.

This clonotype was seen only once. The chain couples TRBV20-1 to TRBJ2-3; 8 bases match TRBD2. Germline V CDR1 and CDR2: DFQATT, SNEGSKA (reference sequence). The CDR3 covers 14 residues. V shed 2 bases, J shed 5 bases, and the junction held 6 bases outside the gene matches. CDR3 nucleotides: TGCAGTGCTAGAAGAGCGGGGGATGGAGATACGCAGTATTTT. This gives the protein CSARRAGDGDTQYF.

The chain carries TRBV5-5 and TRBJ2-1, with TRBD1 identical over 9 bases. From germline, CDR1 is SGHKS and CDR2 YYEKEE (reference sequence). With 4 bases clipped from V and 8 bases from J, the junction kept 13 bases outside the gene matches. This CDR3 contains 16 residues. CDR3 region: CASSPSSGQGGHEQFF. The CDR3 nucleotides read TGTGCCAGCAGCCCCAGCTCGGGACAGGGTGGACATGAGCAGTTCTTC.

The chain couples TRBV6-2 or TRBV6-3 to TRBJ1-1; 7 bases line up with TRBD1. The CDR3 sequence is 17 residues long. J was trimmed by 3 bases and V by 3 bases; bases with no gene match: 13. From germline, CDR1 is MNHEY and CDR2 SVGEGT. CDR3 sequence (DNA): TGTGCCAGCAGTTATATGATTGGGCAGGGGGATTACACTGAAGCTTTCTTT. This translates into CASSYMIGQGDYTEAFF.

The chain recombines TRBV4-1 with TRBJ2-1; the match to TRBD2 covers 13 bases. There are 15 residues in the CDR3. Germline V gene sequence: CDR1 MGHRA, CDR2 YSYEKL. The V and J ends lost 8 bases and 8 bases, in that order; junction bases with no gene match: 9. Here the CDR3 reads CASRGTSGEVHEQFF. The CDR3 DNA sequence: TGCGCCAGCCGGGGGACTAGCGGGGAGGTCCATGAGCAGTTCTTC.

This chain uses TRBV11-2 with TRBJ2-1; D unresolved. Trimming pared 7 bases from V and 5 bases from J, leaving 12 bases between. In germline, CDR1 is SGHAT, CDR2 FQNNGV. The CDR3 runs 13 residues. CDR3 coding DNA: TGTGCCAGCAATCGAGCTAACCACAATGAGCAGTTCTTC. Its protein product is CASNRANHNEQFF.

V gene TRBV12-3 or TRBV12-4 combines with J gene TRBJ1-2, with D perhaps matching TRBD1 (6 bases). This CDR3 is 11 amino acids long. V lost 3 bases and J 9 bases, leaving 8 bases between the germline ends. The CDR3 coding sequence is TGTGCCAGCAGTTTCGGGACAAGCTACACCTTC. Its translation is CASSFGTSYTF.

This clonotype was recorded only once. V gene TRBV30 combines with J gene TRBJ1-2, with no clear D. The ends were cut back, 0 bases at V and 3 bases at J, with 8 bases in the middle. The CDR3 consists of 13 residues. The germline gives CDR1 GTSNPN, CDR2 SVGIG (reference sequence). CDR3 in amino acids: CAWSVKGDYGYTF. The CDR3 DNA is TGTGCCTGGAGTGTTAAGGGTGACTATGGCTACACCTTC.

This chain uses TRBV6-1 with TRBJ2-5, with TRBD2 matching over 14 bases. Germline CDR1 is MNHNS and CDR2 is SASEGT. The CDR3 is made up of 16 amino acids. The ends lost 5 bases at V and 5 bases at J; junction bases unmatched: 7. In DNA form, the CDR3 reads TGTGCCAGCAGTCTAGGGACTAGCGGGAGCTGGGAGACCCAGTACTTC. Protein: CASSLGTSGSWETQYF.

The chain combines TRBV20-1 with TRBJ2-4; D perhaps matches TRBD1 (5 bases). Between the trimmed V and J ends, which lost 5 bases and 6 bases, there was a span of 11 bases. CDR3 length: 12 residues. Per germline, CDR1 DFQATT and CDR2 SNEGSKA (reference sequence). CDR3 coding DNA: TGCAGTGCTCCTCAGCAGGGAAACATTCAGTACTTC. It is translated as CSAPQQGNIQYF.

This sequence joins TRBV5-4 and TRBJ1-1, with 9 nucleotides matching TRBD1. The CDR3 runs to 16 residues. V lost 5 bases and J lost 0; bases outside the gene matches: 8. CDR1 is SGHNT, CDR2 YYREEE, per germline (reference sequence). DNA of the CDR3: TGTGCCAGCAGGCGGACAGGGGCCAATATGAACACTGAAGCTTTCTTT. Translating it yields CASRRTGANMNTEAFF. Filled out from reference TRBV5-4 and TRBJ1-1, the complete variable domain reads ETGVTQSPTHLIKTRGQQVTLRCSSQSGHNTVSWYQQALGQGPQFIFQYYREEENGRGNFPPRFSGLQFPNYSSELNVNALELDDSALYLCASRRTGANMNTEAFFGQGTRLTVV.

The chain couples TRBV29-1 to TRBJ2-1, with TRBD2 identical over 8 bases. V was pared by 0 bases and J by 7 bases, with 8 bases of the junction left unmatched. Germline loops: CDR1 SQVTM, CDR2 ANQGSEA. The CDR3 loop spans 15 amino acids. The CDR3 here is CSVEDFPGGPNEQFF. CDR3 nucleotides: TGCAGCGTTGAAGATTTTCCGGGAGGGCCGAATGAGCAGTTCTTC.

The chain is built from TRBV12-3 or TRBV12-4 and TRBJ1-4; tentative D call: TRBD1 (6 bases). The V end was cut by 5 bases, the J end by 3 bases, with 10 bases between. This CDR3 has 14 amino acids. CDR3 loop: CASSKTGSNEKLFF. DNA of the CDR3: TGTGCCAGCAGTAAAACAGGGTCTAATGAAAAACTGTTTTTT.

The chain joins TRBV19 to TRBJ2-7, with a weak D call TRBD2 (5 bases). CDR3 length: 13 residues. V lost 3 bases, J lost 3 bases, and 9 bases lay in between. The germline V gene encodes CDR1 LNHDA and CDR2 SQIVND (reference sequence). The CDR3 here is CASSIGGSYEQYF. CDR3 nucleotide sequence: TGTGCCAGTAGTATTGGTGGGAGCTACGAGCAGTACTTC.

V gene TRBV27 combines with J gene TRBJ2-4, with D possibly called TRBD1 or TRBD2 (5 bases each). Germline V gene lookup returns CDR1 MNHEY and CDR2 SMNVEV (reference sequence). This CDR3 region has 15 residues. The V end lost 3 bases, the J end lost 8 bases, and 17 bases lay between the germline ends. The CDR3 spells CASSFLDRGRDIQYF. The DNA for the CDR3 is TGTGCCAGCAGTTTCCTTGATAGGGGACGGGACATTCAGTACTTC.

The V call is TRBV7-8, the J call TRBJ2-5; no reliable D call. The CDR3 consists of 15 residues. Trimming left V 1 base short and J 1 base short, with 10 bases between. Germline V CDR1 and CDR2: SGHVS, FQNEAQ. In DNA, the CDR3 is TGTGCCAGCAGCTTAGTATCCAACTCCCAAGAGACCCAGTACTTC. Protein product: CASSLVSNSQETQYF.

The chain links TRBV4-1 to TRBJ1-1, with D unclear. This CDR3 is 14 amino acids long. CDR1 is MGHRA and CDR2 is YSYEKL in the germline V gene. Trimming removed 0 bases at V and 6 bases at J, with 11 bases between. In DNA form, the CDR3 reads TGCGCCAGCAGCCAAGAGCATTCCGTAGCTGAAGCTTTCTTT. Translated, it gives CASSQEHSVAEAFF.

V usage is TRBV11-2 and J usage is TRBJ1-1; no firm D call. The V and J ends lost 0 bases and 1 base respectively, with 18 bases between them. The CDR3 loop spans 18 amino acids. CDR1 is SGHAT, CDR2 FQNNGV, per germline. CDR3: CASSLESVRWPQNTEAFF. The CDR3 DNA reads TGTGCCAGCAGCTTAGAGTCGGTCAGATGGCCACAGAACACTGAAGCTTTCTTT. The full variable domain, completed using reference TRBV11-2 and TRBJ1-1, is EAGVAQSPRYKIIEKRQSVAFWCNPISGHATLYWYQQILGQGPKLLIQFQNNGVVDDSQLPKDRFSAERLKGVDSTLKIQPAKLEDSAVYLCASSLESVRWPQNTEAFFGQGTRLTVV.

The rearrangement links TRBV11-3 to TRBJ2-1; TRBD1 is a possible D gene (5 bases). The CDR3 length is 15 residues. Trimming removed 1 base at V and 8 bases at J, with 15 bases between. Per the germline V gene, CDR1 is SGHNT and CDR2 is YENEEA. The CDR3 spells CASSLGAGLVYEQFF. The DNA of the CDR3 is TGTGCCAGCAGCTTAGGGGCAGGGCTAGTTTATGAGCAGTTCTTC.

This chain connects TRBV4-1 to TRBJ2-1, with 7 nucleotides matching TRBD2. The CDR3 loop spans 12 amino acids. Unmatched junction bases numbered 3, after V lost 3 bases and J lost 10 bases. The germline V gene has CDR1 MGHRA and CDR2 YSYEKL. The CDR3 DNA sequence: TGCGCCAGCAGCCATCCCGGGAGGGAGCAGTTCTTC. Translation gives CASSHPGREQFF.

The rearrangement joins TRBV4-1 to TRBJ2-7; tentatively, D is TRBD2 (5 bases). The V and J ends lost 1 base and 4 bases respectively, with 8 bases between them. This CDR3 is built from 13 residues. Germline loops: CDR1 MGHRA, CDR2 YSYEKL. The CDR3 DNA follows: TGCGCCAGCAGCCAAGTCGACTATTACGAGCAGTACTTC. Its translation is CASSQVDYYEQYF.

The CDR3 spells CASSLGSGGSGNEQFF. CDR3 DNA: TGTGCCAGCAGCTTGGGGTCGGGAGGTAGTGGGAATGAGCAGTTCTTC. The rearrangement links TRBV11-2 to TRBJ2-1, with TRBD2 matching 7 bases. J gave up 7 bases and V 3 bases, and 12 bases lay outside the gene matches. This CDR3 region has 16 residues. In germline, CDR1 is SGHAT, CDR2 FQNNGV.

J is TRBJ2-1 and V is TRBV13; 9 bases match TRBD2. The CDR3 is 15 amino acids. The trim removed 3 bases at V and 2 bases at J, leaving 2 bases unmatched. Germline V gene sequence: CDR1 PRHDT, CDR2 FYEKMQ (reference sequence). For the CDR3, the DNA is TGTGCCAGCAGCTTCATAGCGGGAGCCTACAATGAGCAGTTCTTC. Protein: CASSFIAGAYNEQFF.

V and J are TRBV10-2 and TRBJ2-7, with D possibly being TRBD1 (6 bases). The V gene lost 0 bases and the J gene lost 3 bases, with 12 bases spanning the gap. Germline lookup yields CDR1 WSHSY and CDR2 SAAADI. The CDR3 loop spans 15 amino acids. Here the CDR3 reads CASSESNRVNYEQYF. In DNA, the CDR3 is TGCGCCAGCAGTGAGTCGAACAGGGTAAACTACGAGCAGTACTTC.

The CDR3 region has the DNA TGTGCCAGCAGTGAAGGGTGGGGACGGGAAATGAACACTGAAGCTTTCTTT. It codes for CASSEGWGREMNTEAFF. This chain links TRBV6-1 with TRBJ1-1; D may be TRBD1 (5 bases). The germline CDR1 and CDR2 sequences are MNHNS and SASEGT. V shed 1 base and J shed 0 bases, with 15 bases lying between them. The CDR3 spans 17 residues.